The 30 T cell receptor beta chains presented below share a single source sample, sequenced in a study of naive and memory T cell subsets. Two oligonucleotides, mixed equimolar, formed the beta constant-region primer covering TRBC1 and TRBC2. Via MiXCR, TCRdb re-called the UMI-ligation and nested PCR reads, giving one row per CDR3 protein. Of 70,000 to 95,000 distinct CDR3 sequences detected, 5.5% to 8.5% appear once; the ten largest clones hold more than 1.5%. The sequenced material came from central memory CD4+ T cells from blood. The source is a human donor in good health.

There are a few counts of this clonotype. The chain couples TRBV7-9 to TRBJ1-2; D remains ambiguous. Germline CDR1 SEHNR, CDR2 FQNEAQ (reference sequence). This CDR3 is built from 12 residues. Trimming pared 2 bases from V and 3 bases from J, leaving 4 bases between. The DNA for the CDR3 is TGTGCCAGCAGCTTACCAGACTATGGCTACACCTTC. Translation gives CASSLPDYGYTF.

The sample holds many counts of this clonotype. The V and J genes are TRBV4-1 and TRBJ1-4, with TRBD1 identical over 10 bases. Per germline, CDR1 MGHRA and CDR2 YSYEKL. After removal of 2 bases from V and 6 bases from J, the junction contained 9 bases not matched to a gene. The CDR3 runs to 17 residues. Here the CDR3 DNA reads TGCGCCAGCAGCCAACCACCCGACAGGGGGCTTTATGAAAAACTGTTTTTT. Residues: CASSQPPDRGLYEKLFF.

The table lists this clonotype with many counts. This rearrangement joins TRBV14 to TRBJ1-2; D not resolved. CDR1 is SGHDN, CDR2 FVKESK, per germline. There are 14 residues in the CDR3. V shed 1 base and J shed 9 bases, with 15 bases lying between them. CDR3 sequence: CASSQASRVSSYTF. CDR3 nucleotide sequence: TGTGCCAGCAGCCAAGCGAGCAGAGTTTCGAGCTACACCTTC.

This clonotype was seen more than once but under ten times. The V and J genes are TRBV7-2 and TRBJ2-3, with 10 bases identical to TRBD2. Germline loops: CDR1 SGHTA, CDR2 FQGNSA. This CDR3 comprises 17 residues. V lost 1 base and J lost 3; bases outside the gene matches: 7. The CDR3 here is CASSLESALAGTDTQYF. The CDR3, as DNA: TGTGCCAGCAGCTTAGAGTCGGCACTAGCGGGGACAGATACGCAGTATTTT.

This clonotype was seen many times. This chain connects TRBV14 to TRBJ2-1; D is perhaps TRBD1 (5 bases). Germline V CDR1 and CDR2: SGHDN, FVKESK. The CDR3 length is 16 residues. V lost 4 bases, J lost 0 bases, and 13 bases lay in between. CDR3 in DNA: TGTGCCAGCAGCCCAGGGATCCCGTTCTCCTACAATGAGCAGTTCTTC. It encodes CASSPGIPFSYNEQFF.

This clonotype occurred many times. This rearrangement joins TRBV2 to TRBJ1-2, with 9 bases fitting TRBD1. V lost 6 bases, J lost 2 bases, and 1 base stayed unmatched. CDR1 is SNHLY, CDR2 FYNNEI, per germline. This CDR3 is built from 13 residues. The CDR3 is CASRTGGNYGYTF. CDR3 DNA: TGTGCCAGCAGGACAGGGGGGAACTATGGCTACACCTTC.

There are many counts of this clonotype. This CDR3 is CASSPSRRKMNTEAFF. The DNA of the CDR3 is TGTGCCAGCAGCCCCAGCCGACGGAAAATGAACACTGAAGCTTTCTTT. The rearrangement joins TRBV11-3 to TRBJ1-1, with no clear D. The V end was cut by 5 bases, the J end by 0 bases, with 16 bases between. This CDR3 contains 16 residues. Germline V gene lookup returns CDR1 SGHNT and CDR2 YENEEA.

The sample holds many counts of this clonotype. The chain is built from TRBV27 and TRBJ1-2; 7 bases agree with TRBD1. Losses at the gene ends were 5 bases for V and 4 bases for J; bases not matched to a gene: 13. Germline assignment: CDR1 MNHEY and CDR2 SMNVEV (reference sequence). The CDR3 consists of 16 residues. CDR3 amino acids: CASSPFLQGSGYGYTF. The CDR3 nucleotides read TGTGCCAGCAGTCCTTTCTTACAGGGGTCAGGCTATGGCTACACCTTC.

This clonotype was counted at least ten times. The CDR3 protein is CASKLASGGNTDTQYF. CDR3 bases: TGCGCCAGCAAATTAGCTAGCGGGGGGAACACAGATACGCAGTATTTT. The genes are TRBV10-2 and TRBJ2-3, with 11 bases matching TRBD2. This CDR3 comprises 16 residues. The V and J ends lost 7 bases and 2 bases, in that order; junction bases with no gene match: 8. Germline CDR1 and CDR2: WSHSY and SAAADI.

This clonotype was observed at least ten times. The genes are TRBV20-1 and TRBJ2-1; TRBD1 might be the D (6 bases). The V gene's germline CDR1 is DFQATT and CDR2 SNEGSKA (reference sequence). The CDR3 extends over 12 amino acids. Trimming removed 6 bases from V and 4 bases from J, with 10 bases in between. As DNA, the CDR3 is TGCAGTGCCCCCGACAGGTACAATGAGCAGTTCTTC. Protein product: CSAPDRYNEQFF.

This clonotype was picked up many times. The rearrangement joins TRBV7-9 to TRBJ1-5, with unresolved D. Trimming pared 3 bases from V and 4 bases from J, leaving 4 bases between. The CDR3 consists of 12 residues. In germline, CDR1 is SEHNR, CDR2 FQNEAQ (reference sequence). CDR3 nucleotides: TGTGCCAGCAGCTTCTGGAATCAGCCCCAGCATTTT. Protein: CASSFWNQPQHF. Full variable domain (outside the CDR3, taken from reference TRBV7-9 and TRBJ1-5): DTGVSQNPRHKITKRGQNVTFRCDPISEHNRLYWYRQTLGQGPEFLTYFQNEAQLEKSRLLSDRFSAERPKGSFSTLEIQRTEQGDSAMYLCASSFWNQPQHFGDGTRLSIL.

This sequence joins TRBV19 and TRBJ1-1, with D possibly being TRBD1 (5 bases). V was shortened by 5 bases and J by 5 bases, with 12 bases between the two germline ends. The CDR3 runs to 13 residues. Germline V gene data show CDR1 as LNHDA and CDR2 as SQIVND (reference sequence). The CDR3 coding sequence is TGTGCCAGTAGTCCAAGGGGTGGGACTGAAGCTTTCTTT. Translation gives CASSPRGGTEAFF.

This clonotype has a handful of counts. This chain's CDR3 is CSAGLAGGVRYNEQFF. The DNA for the CDR3 is TGCAGTGCTGGGCTAGCGGGAGGGGTCCGCTACAATGAGCAGTTCTTC. J is TRBJ2-1 and V is TRBV20-1, with 12 bases matching TRBD2. Germline CDR1 is DFQATT and CDR2 is SNEGSKA (reference sequence). The junction had 8 bases not matched to a gene; V was cut back by 5 bases and J by 3 bases. This CDR3 has 16 residues.

V and J are TRBV4-2 and TRBJ2-1; 12 positions match TRBD2. J lost 10 bases, V lost 0 bases, and 13 bases had no gene match. From germline, CDR1 is LGHNA and CDR2 YNFKEQ. The CDR3 loop spans 18 amino acids. In nucleotides, the CDR3 is TGTGCCAGCAGCCAAGACCACCTTGCTAGCGGGAGGGGAGGGGAGCAGTTCTTC. This codes for CASSQDHLASGRGGEQFF.

In its sample, this clonotype was seen many times. The chain uses TRBV20-1 and TRBJ2-1; TRBD2 aligns across 12 bases. The CDR3 extends over 16 amino acids. J was trimmed by 2 bases and V by 6 bases; bases with no gene match: 8. The germline gives CDR1 DFQATT, CDR2 SNEGSKA (reference sequence). CDR3: CSAYSLAGGAYNEQFF. The CDR3 DNA is TGCAGTGCCTATTCTCTAGCGGGAGGGGCCTACAATGAGCAGTTCTTC.

In this sample, this clonotype turned up many times. The J gene is TRBJ2-7, the V gene TRBV6-2 or TRBV6-3, with unresolved D. There are 13 residues in the CDR3. V shed 9 bases and J shed 1 base, with 13 bases lying between them. CDR1 and CDR2 from the germline V gene are MNHEY and SVGEGT. In DNA, the CDR3 is TGTGCCAGTCAGTCCAGATGGTCCTACGAGCAGTACTTC. Amino acids: CASQSRWSYEQYF.

The sample holds many counts of this clonotype. The rearrangement joins TRBV18 to TRBJ2-3; 7 nucleotides agree with TRBD2. V shed 4 bases, J shed 6 bases, and the junction held 7 bases outside the gene matches. Per the germline V gene, CDR1 is KGHSH and CDR2 is LQKENI. The CDR3 loop spans 14 amino acids. This CDR3 reads CASSHIEGGDTQYF. In nucleotides, the CDR3 is TGTGCCAGCTCACATATCGAGGGAGGGGATACGCAGTATTTT.

This clonotype was seen repeatedly, ten times or more. V gene TRBV29-1 combines with J gene TRBJ2-1, with TRBD2 as a possible D gene (6 bases). Germline V gene data show CDR1 as SQVTM and CDR2 as ANQGSEA. Trimming took off 7 bases at V and 7 bases at J, with 11 bases between the two ends. This CDR3 is 11 amino acids long. Written as DNA, the CDR3 is TGCAGCGCTCGGGGGACGAATGAGCAGTTCTTC. Translated, it gives CSARGTNEQFF.

This clonotype has more than one count but fewer than ten. The chain couples TRBV6-6 to TRBJ2-7; 7 bases align to TRBD1. Per germline, CDR1 MNHNY and CDR2 SVGAGI (reference sequence). CDR3 length equals 13 residues. J lost 5 bases, V lost 5 bases, and 6 bases had no gene match. This chain's CDR3 is CASSRGTVNEQYF. CDR3 DNA sequence: TGTGCCAGCAGTAGAGGGACAGTCAACGAGCAGTACTTC.

This clonotype was picked up many times. In DNA, the CDR3 is TGTGCCAGCAGCCCTACCGTCCTCGGGGAGCTGTTTTTT. Its protein is CASSPTVLGELFF. The chain combines TRBV3-1 with TRBJ2-2; D gene unclear. Germline V lookup: CDR1 LGHDT, CDR2 YNNKEL (reference sequence). The CDR3 contains 13 residues. Trimming cost V 4 bases and J 7 bases, with 10 bases left between them.

This clonotype appeared many times. The V and J genes are TRBV3-1 and TRBJ2-4; D gene unclear. Germline V lookup: CDR1 LGHDT, CDR2 YNNKEL (reference sequence). The V end was cut by 2 bases, the J end by 6 bases, with 8 bases between. This CDR3 region has 13 residues. The CDR3 here is CASSQLGLNIQYF. The CDR3 DNA reads TGTGCCAGCAGCCAATTAGGGCTAAACATTCAGTACTTC.

This clonotype was recorded many times. The chain carries TRBV20-1 and TRBJ1-6; the match to TRBD1 covers 7 bases. The V segment lost 7 bases and the J segment 7 bases; nucleotides outside the gene matches: 4. Per germline, CDR1 DFQATT and CDR2 SNEGSKA (reference sequence). This CDR3 is built from 12 residues. The CDR3 here is CSGGTANSPLHF. The CDR3 region has the DNA TGCAGTGGTGGGACAGCCAATTCACCCCTCCACTTT.

The chain links TRBV20-1 to TRBJ2-6, with TRBD1 matching over 9 bases. The CDR3 length is 16 residues. From germline, CDR1 is DFQATT and CDR2 SNEGSKA (reference sequence). The trim removed 6 bases at V and 0 bases at J, leaving 6 bases unmatched. The CDR3 loop reads CSALDRGSSGANVLTF. For the CDR3, the DNA is TGCAGTGCCCTGGACAGGGGAAGCTCTGGGGCCAACGTCCTGACTTTC.

Many counts were recorded for this clonotype. The chain is built from TRBV10-3 and TRBJ2-5, with D possibly being TRBD1 (6 bases). The germline V and J ends were trimmed by 9 bases and 5 bases, with 22 bases remaining between them. Germline V gives CDR1 ENHRY, CDR2 SYGVKD. The CDR3 runs to 15 residues. CDR3 loop: CAIATRQDRGETQYF. The CDR3 DNA reads as TGTGCCATAGCTACACGACAGGACCGAGGGGAGACCCAGTACTTC.

This clonotype was counted once. Given a much more abundant clone one base away, this may be a read error. The rearrangement links TRBV20-1 to TRBJ1-6; D gene uncertain. V lost 4 bases and J lost 9, with 13 bases in between. CDR1 is DFQATT, CDR2 SNEGSKA, per germline (reference sequence). The CDR3 is made up of 13 amino acids. The chain's CDR3 is CSAKKGKGSPLHF. The CDR3 DNA is TGCAGTGCTAAGAAAGGAAAAGGTTCACCCCTCCACTTT.

The V call is TRBV28, the J call TRBJ1-4; 8 bases align to TRBD1. Per germline, CDR1 MDHEN and CDR2 SYDVKM. The CDR3 is made up of 15 amino acids. V was clipped by 5 bases and J by 3 bases; unmatched bases: 5. DNA of the CDR3: TGTGCCAGCAGTGCTTCGGACAGGGCTAATGAAAAACTGTTTTTT. Translation gives CASSASDRANEKLFF.

CDR3 sequence: CSVGTGFLHEQYF. The CDR3 nucleotides are TGCAGCGTAGGGACAGGTTTTTTACACGAGCAGTACTTC. The chain is built from TRBV29-1 and TRBJ2-7, with 8 bases lining up with TRBD1. Per germline, CDR1 SQVTM and CDR2 ANQGSEA. Trimming cost V 6 bases and J 5 bases; bases outside gene matches: 9. There are 13 residues in the CDR3.

This chain connects TRBV30 to TRBJ2-5; unclear D gene. Germline assignment: CDR1 GTSNPN and CDR2 SVGIG (reference sequence). The CDR3 loop spans 14 amino acids. V lost 0 bases to trimming and J lost 4 bases, with 12 bases between them. The CDR3 here is CAWSVAGVGETQYF. CDR3 in DNA: TGTGCCTGGAGTGTAGCCGGAGTCGGAGAGACCCAGTACTTC.

There are a few counts of this clonotype. This chain links TRBV6-2 or TRBV6-3 with TRBJ2-1, with D tentatively TRBD1 (6 bases). Germline V CDR1 and CDR2: MNHEY, SVGEGT. The V end lost 7 bases, the J end lost 5 bases, and 12 bases lay between the germline ends. The CDR3 is 13 residues long. The CDR3 coding sequence is TGTGCCAGCAATTCGCAGGGGCACAATGAGCAGTTCTTC. Translated: CASNSQGHNEQFF.

The table lists this clonotype with a few counts. This chain connects TRBV7-6 to TRBJ2-5; a weak D match, TRBD2 (7 bases). V was trimmed by 4 bases and J by 6 bases, leaving 9 bases between them. The CDR3 length is 12 residues. CDR1 and CDR2 from the germline V gene are SGHVS and FNYEAQ. The DNA of the CDR3 is TGTGCCAGCAGCTGGGGGGGCAAGACCCAGTACTTC. Its translation is CASSWGGKTQYF.